A selection of T cell receptor beta chains follows, all from one sample in a study of blood T cell repertoires in COVID-19. Sequencing was performed with immunoSEQ multiplex PCR; in TCRdb, only in-frame clones are kept and a portion is missing. The sample lists roughly 270,000 clones; approximately 78% were seen once. Input material: PBMCs or T cells enriched from blood (not recorded which). These receptor sequences come from a man between 40 and 49 years old who had been exposed to COVID-19. Both conserved end residues are part of each CDR3. The D gene is left open where the match is weak. Where a row states a size, it is once, few, many or the class of an expanded clone; other rows omit it.

TRBV7-9	16	few	TRBJ1-3	NA	CASSLLDSPGGNTIYF	TGTGCCAGCAGCTTGCTGGACAGCCCCGGTGGAAACACCATATATTTT
TRBV13	14	NA	TRBJ2-7	NA	CASTSGGRLPEQYF	TGTGCCAGCACCTCCGGGGGGCGCTTGCCCGAGCAGTACTTC
TRBV19	14	NA	TRBJ1-2	NA	CASRNRVVNVGYTF	TGTGCCAGCCGAAACAGGGTGGTAAATGTAGGCTACACCTTC
TRBV29-1	14	NA	TRBJ1-1	NA	CSVDRVLMNTEAFF	TGCAGCGTTGATCGGGTTCTGATGAACACTGAAGCTTTCTTT
TRBV9	20	NA	TRBJ2-6	TRBD1	CASSVRGDRGTLSGANVLTF	TGTGCCAGCAGCGTAAGAGGGGACAGAGGAACCCTCTCTGGGGCCAACGTCCTGACTTTC
TRBV6-5	13	NA	TRBJ1-2	TRBD1	CASRVEDRDGYTF	TGTGCCAGCAGGGTAGAGGACAGGGATGGCTACACCTTC
TRBV4-1	11	NA	TRBJ2-7	TRBD2	CATAAGGEQYF	TGCGCCACAGCAGCGGGAGGCGAGCAGTACTTC
TRBV19	16	NA	TRBJ2-1	TRBD2	CASSIRTSGGHNEQFF	TGTGCCAGTAGTATACGGACTAGCGGGGGCCACAATGAGCAGTTCTTC
TRBV25-1	12	NA	TRBJ1-2	NA	CASSEGQYGYTF	TGTGCCAGCAGTGAAGGCCAGTATGGCTACACCTTC
TRBV15	15	NA	TRBJ1-5	NA	CATSKFRESNQPQHF	TGTGCCACCAGCAAATTCAGGGAAAGCAATCAGCCCCAGCATTTT
TRBV20-1	11	few	TRBJ2-7	NA	CSVGRDYEQYF	TGCAGTGTTGGGCGAGATTACGAGCAGTACTTC
TRBV18	13	NA	TRBJ2-5	NA	CASSEASQETQYF	TGTGCCAGCTCCGAGGCCAGTCAAGAGACCCAGTACTTC
TRBV14	15	NA	TRBJ1-3	NA	CASSQDMATRNTIYF	TGTGCCAGCAGCCAAGATATGGCCACGCGGAACACCATATATTTT
TRBV24-1	14	many	TRBJ2-2	NA	CATSDPKGAGELFF	TGTGCCACCAGTGATCCTAAGGGGGCCGGGGAGCTGTTTTTT
TRBV30	15	NA	TRBJ2-3	TRBD1	CAWSVLTGNSDTQYF	TGTGCCTGGAGTGTATTGACAGGGAATTCAGATACGCAGTATTTT
TRBV12-3/TRBV12-4	13	NA	TRBJ2-1	TRBD2	CASISGSWNEQFF	TGTGCCAGCATTAGCGGGAGTTGGAATGAGCAGTTCTTC
TRBV27	14	once	TRBJ2-7	TRBD1	CASGDRDRHYEQYF	TGTGCCAGCGGGGACCGGGACAGACACTACGAGCAGTACTTC
TRBV29-1	13	NA	TRBJ2-5	NA	CSVGANNQETQYF	TGCAGCGTTGGGGCTAACAACCAAGAGACCCAGTACTTC
TRBV4-2	15	NA	TRBJ2-7	TRBD2	CASSQRTSGFYEQYF	TGTGCCAGCAGCCAAAGGACTAGCGGGTTCTACGAGCAGTACTTC
TRBV28	18	few	TRBJ2-3	TRBD2	CASSPSGRALLSTDTQYF	TGTGCCAGCAGTCCTAGCGGAAGGGCTTTGCTTAGCACAGATACGCAGTATTTT
TRBV11-2	16	NA	TRBJ2-3	TRBD1	CASSSRTGGNTDTQYF	TGTGCCAGCAGCTCCCGGACAGGGGGGAACACAGATACGCAGTATTTT
TRBV2	13	NA	TRBJ1-6	NA	CASRGSWGSPLHF	TGTGCCAGCAGGGGGAGTTGGGGTTCACCCCTCCACTTT
TRBV18	16	NA	TRBJ1-2	NA	CASSPRSSGPLYGYTF	TGTGCCAGCTCACCACGGTCTTCGGGTCCCCTCTATGGCTACACCTTC
TRBV14	15	once	TRBJ2-1	NA	CASSWDWSSYNEQFF	TGTGCCAGCAGTTGGGACTGGAGCTCCTACAATGAGCAGTTCTTC
TRBV7-8	15	NA	TRBJ2-7	NA	CASSVTTPGVYEQYF	TGTGCCAGCAGCGTCACGACGCCAGGGGTCTACGAGCAGTACTTC
TRBV5-1	19	once	TRBJ2-1	TRBD2	CASSLGAGVTSGYNVEQFF	TGCGCCAGCAGCTTAGGTGCAGGGGTTACTAGCGGGTACAATGTAGAGCAGTTCTTC
TRBV19	13	NA	TRBJ1-1	NA	CASFDRINTEAFF	TGTGCCAGTTTTGACAGGATTAACACTGAAGCTTTCTTT
TRBV19	14	NA	TRBJ2-1	TRBD2	CASCLAGVYNEQFF	TGTGCCAGTTGTTTAGCGGGAGTTTACAATGAGCAGTTCTTC
TRBV9	15	NA	TRBJ2-2	NA	CASSVGALLAGELFF	TGTGCCAGCAGCGTAGGGGCACTTCTGGCCGGGGAGCTGTTTTTT
TRBV7-3	15	NA	TRBJ2-1	TRBD2	CASRLTGGPYNEQFF	TGTGCCAGCAGATTAACGGGAGGGCCTTACAATGAGCAGTTCTTC
TRBV19	12	NA	TRBJ2-7	NA	CASSIQGREQYF	TGTGCCAGTAGTATACAGGGTCGCGAGCAGTACTTC
TRBV5-1	15	NA	TRBJ2-7	NA	CASSLGLQPLYEQYF	TGCGCCAGCAGCTTGGGATTACAGCCGTTATACGAGCAGTACTTC
TRBV10-1	16	NA	TRBJ2-1	NA	CASSERGRARFNEQFF	TGCGCCAGCAGTGAGAGGGGGAGGGCCAGATTCAATGAGCAGTTCTTC
TRBV10-3	14	NA	TRBJ1-6	NA	CAISRWSDNSPLHF	TGTGCCATCAGTCGCTGGAGCGATAATTCACCCCTCCACTTT
TRBV5-1	18	NA	TRBJ1-3	NA	CASSLLGSARDSGNTIYF	TGCGCCAGCAGCTTGTTAGGGTCCGCGCGGGACTCTGGAAACACCATATATTTT
TRBV11-3	13	NA	TRBJ1-2	NA	CASSLSADYGYTF	TGTGCCAGCAGCTTGTCAGCGGACTATGGCTACACCTTC
TRBV6-5	15	NA	TRBJ1-5	NA	CASAGVSVGNQPQHF	TGTGCCAGCGCCGGGGTTTCGGTTGGCAATCAGCCCCAGCATTTT
TRBV6-5	12	NA	TRBJ2-1	NA	CASRFEVGEQFF	TGTGCCAGCAGATTCGAGGTTGGTGAGCAGTTCTTC
TRBV3-1/TRBV3-2	16	NA	TRBJ2-5	TRBD2	CASSRYNSGSGETQYF	TGTGCCAGCAGCCGATACAATAGCGGGAGTGGAGAGACCCAGTACTTC
TRBV6-1	12	once	TRBJ1-1	NA	CASSEDYTEAFF	TGTGCCAGCAGTGAAGACTACACTGAAGCTTTCTTT
TRBV21-1	17	NA	TRBJ1-1	NA	CASSTRDRGWMNTEAFF	TGTGCCAGCAGCACTCGGGACAGGGGGTGGATGAACACTGAAGCTTTCTTT
TRBV6-1	12	NA	TRBJ2-1	NA	CASSEAQSEQFF	TGTGCCAGCAGTGAAGCTCAGTCTGAGCAGTTCTTC
TRBV30	13	NA	TRBJ2-3	NA	CAWSVRTSDTQYF	TGTGCCTGGAGTGTTCGGACTTCAGATACGCAGTATTTT
TRBV5-1	14	NA	TRBJ2-3	NA	CASSRDSFTDTQYF	TGCGCCAGCAGCAGGGACTCTTTCACAGATACGCAGTATTTT
TRBV6-5	14	NA	TRBJ2-5	TRBD2	CASSWTSGMETQYF	TGTGCCAGCAGTTGGACTAGCGGGATGGAGACCCAGTACTTC
TRBV7-8	15	NA	TRBJ2-3	TRBD2	CASSHPGTSEDTQYF	TGTGCCAGCAGCCATCCCGGGACTAGCGAAGATACGCAGTATTTT
TRBV30	14	NA	TRBJ2-5	NA	CAWSVRRASETQYF	TGTGCCTGGAGTGTACGGAGGGCCTCGGAGACCCAGTACTTC
TRBV10-2	13	NA	TRBJ2-7	TRBD2	CASSRGTGGEQYF	TGCGCCAGCAGTCGTGGTACGGGAGGTGAGCAGTACTTC
TRBV11-3	15	NA	TRBJ2-1	NA	CASSSQSGSGNEQFF	TGTGCCAGCAGCTCGCAGTCCGGGAGCGGAAATGAGCAGTTCTTC
TRBV19	18	NA	TRBJ1-2	NA	CASSIDSGAHRLSYGYTF	TGTGCCAGTAGTATAGATAGCGGGGCTCACCGGTTGAGCTATGGCTACACCTTC
TRBV24-1	11	NA	TRBJ1-2	NA	CATSRADGYTF	TGTGCCACCAGCCGAGCGGATGGCTACACCTTC
TRBV3-1/TRBV3-2	16	NA	TRBJ2-7	NA	CASSRDLAGLGYEQYF	TGTGCCAGCAGCCGGGATCTAGCCGGTTTGGGCTACGAGCAGTACTTC
TRBV18	15	NA	TRBJ2-1	NA	CASSVTQGSLNEQFF	TGTGCCAGCTCAGTAACCCAGGGGTCCCTCAATGAGCAGTTCTTC